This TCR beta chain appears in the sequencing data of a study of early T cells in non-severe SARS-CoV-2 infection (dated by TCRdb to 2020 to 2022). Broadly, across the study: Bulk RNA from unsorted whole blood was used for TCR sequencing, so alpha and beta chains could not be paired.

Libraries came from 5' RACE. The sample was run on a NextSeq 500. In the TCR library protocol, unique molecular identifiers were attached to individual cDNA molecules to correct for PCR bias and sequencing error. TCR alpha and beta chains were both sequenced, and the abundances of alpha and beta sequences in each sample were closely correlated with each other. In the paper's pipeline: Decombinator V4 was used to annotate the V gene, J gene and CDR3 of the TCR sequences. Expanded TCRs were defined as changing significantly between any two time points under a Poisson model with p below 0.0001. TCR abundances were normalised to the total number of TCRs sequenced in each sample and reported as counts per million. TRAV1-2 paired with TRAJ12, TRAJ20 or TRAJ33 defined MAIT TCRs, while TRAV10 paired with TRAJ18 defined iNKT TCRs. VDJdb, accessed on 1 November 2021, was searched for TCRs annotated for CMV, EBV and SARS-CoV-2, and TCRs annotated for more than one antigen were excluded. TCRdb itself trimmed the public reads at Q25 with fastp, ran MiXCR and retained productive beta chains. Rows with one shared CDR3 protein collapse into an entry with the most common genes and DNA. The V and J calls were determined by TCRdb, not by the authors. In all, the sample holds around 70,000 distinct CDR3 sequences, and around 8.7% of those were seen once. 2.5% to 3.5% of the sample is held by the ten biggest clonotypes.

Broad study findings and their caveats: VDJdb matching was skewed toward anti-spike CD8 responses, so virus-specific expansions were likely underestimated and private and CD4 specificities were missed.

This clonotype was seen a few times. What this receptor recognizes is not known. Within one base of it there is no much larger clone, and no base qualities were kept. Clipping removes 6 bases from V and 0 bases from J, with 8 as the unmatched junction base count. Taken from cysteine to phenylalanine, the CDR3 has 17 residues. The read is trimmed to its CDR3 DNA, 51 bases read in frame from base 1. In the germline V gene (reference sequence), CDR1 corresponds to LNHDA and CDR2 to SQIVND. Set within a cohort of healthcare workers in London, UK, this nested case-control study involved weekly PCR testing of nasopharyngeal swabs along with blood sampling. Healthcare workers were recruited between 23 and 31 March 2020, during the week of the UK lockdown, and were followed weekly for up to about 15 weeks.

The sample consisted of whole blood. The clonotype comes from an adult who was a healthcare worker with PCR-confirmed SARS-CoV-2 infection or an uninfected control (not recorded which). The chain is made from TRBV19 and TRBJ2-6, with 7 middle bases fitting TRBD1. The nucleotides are TGTGCCAGTAGGGACAGGATGATTGGCTCTGGGGCCAACGTCCTGACTTTC. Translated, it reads CASRDRMIGSGANVLTF.